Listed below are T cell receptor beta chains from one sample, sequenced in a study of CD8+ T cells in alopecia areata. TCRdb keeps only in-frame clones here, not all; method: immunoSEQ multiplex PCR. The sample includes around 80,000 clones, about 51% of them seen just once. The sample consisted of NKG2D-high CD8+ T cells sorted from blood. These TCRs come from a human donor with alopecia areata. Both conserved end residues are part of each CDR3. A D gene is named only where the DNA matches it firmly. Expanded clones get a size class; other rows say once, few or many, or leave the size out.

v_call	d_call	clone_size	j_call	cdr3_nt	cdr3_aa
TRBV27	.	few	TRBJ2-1	TGTGCCAGCAGGGAACCGGGTCCGATATACAATGAGCAGTTCTTC	CASREPGPIYNEQFF
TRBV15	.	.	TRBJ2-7	TGTGCCACCAGCACCGGGATTGACGAGCAGTACTTC	CATSTGIDEQYF
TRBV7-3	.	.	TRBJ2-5	TGTGCCAGCAGCTCCTCCGGGCAGCAAGAGACCCAGTACTTC	CASSSSGQQETQYF
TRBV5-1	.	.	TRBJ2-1	TGCGCCAGCAGCTTGAGTTCGTCTGAGCAGTTCTTC	CASSLSSSEQFF
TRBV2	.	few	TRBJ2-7	TGTGCCAGCAGTCCGGCCCTCTACGAGCAGTACTTC	CASSPALYEQYF
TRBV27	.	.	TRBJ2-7	TGTGCCAGCAGTTCAGGGAGTTACGAGCAGTACTTC	CASSSGSYEQYF
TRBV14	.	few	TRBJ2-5	TGTGCCAGCAGCCGAAGGGGGGATGAGACCCAGTACTTC	CASSRRGDETQYF
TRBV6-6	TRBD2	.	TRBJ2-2	TGTGCCAGCGGGGGGGAGTTCGCGAACACCGGGGAGCTGTTTTTT	CASGGEFANTGELFF
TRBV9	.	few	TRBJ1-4	TGTGCCAGCAGCCCTGACAGTTCTTATGAAAAACTGTTTTTT	CASSPDSSYEKLFF
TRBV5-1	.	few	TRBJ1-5	TGCGCCAGCAGCTTGGACAGCAATCAGCCCCAGCATTTT	CASSLDSNQPQHF
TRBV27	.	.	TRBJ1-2	TGTGCCAGCATGGCAAATGATGGCTACACCTTC	CASMANDGYTF
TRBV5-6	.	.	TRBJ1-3	TGTGCCAGCAGATCGATGGAGTACACTGGAAACACCATATATTTT	CASRSMEYTGNTIYF
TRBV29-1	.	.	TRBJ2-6	TGCAGCGTTGAAGAGGACACCCAAAACTCTGGGGCCAACGTCCTGACTTTC	CSVEEDTQNSGANVLTF
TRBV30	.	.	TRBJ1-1	TGTGCCTGGAACTCGGTGAACACTGAAGCTTTCTTT	CAWNSVNTEAFF
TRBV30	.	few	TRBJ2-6	TGTGCCTGGAGTACGGGATCTGGGGCCAACGTCCTGACTTTC	CAWSTGSGANVLTF
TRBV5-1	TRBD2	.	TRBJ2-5	TGCGCCAGCAGCTTGGTAACTAGCGGGCGAGAGACCCAGTACTTC	CASSLVTSGRETQYF
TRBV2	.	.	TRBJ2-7	TGTGCCAGCGGGAGTGGCTACGAGCAGTACTTC	CASGSGYEQYF
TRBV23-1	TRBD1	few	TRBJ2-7	TGCGCCAATAGGACAGGGGTGGGCGAGCAGTACTTC	CANRTGVGEQYF
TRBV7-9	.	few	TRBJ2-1	TGTGCCAGCAGTCCCAAGCCCGGTGAGCAGTTCTTC	CASSPKPGEQFF
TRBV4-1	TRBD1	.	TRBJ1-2	TGCGCCAGCAGCCAAGATCTCCCGGACAGGGAGGTTGGCTACACCTTC	CASSQDLPDREVGYTF
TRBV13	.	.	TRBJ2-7	TGTGCCAGCAGCCCCCGCAGGGCCTACTCCTACGAGCAGTACTTC	CASSPRRAYSYEQYF
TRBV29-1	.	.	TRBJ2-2	TGCAGCTCTGAAGTGGCGAACACCGGGGAGCTGTTTTTT	CSSEVANTGELFF
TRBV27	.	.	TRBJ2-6	TGTGCCAGCAGTTTAACAGCTTATGGGGCCAACGTCCTGACTTTC	CASSLTAYGANVLTF
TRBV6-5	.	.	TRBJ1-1	TGTGCCAGCACAGGGACGGCGTCTAACACTGAAGCTTTCTTT	CASTGTASNTEAFF
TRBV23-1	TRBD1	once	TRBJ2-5	TGCGCCAGCAGTCCCGGACAGGGCGGCGGTGAGACCCAGTACTTC	CASSPGQGGGETQYF
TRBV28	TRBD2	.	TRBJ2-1	TGTGCCAGCAGTAGTCGTACCTCGACTAGCGGTCCAAACAATGAGCAGTTCTTC	CASSSRTSTSGPNNEQFF